A single T cell receptor beta chain is shown here with its context. It was over 9.5 ml of fresh peripheral blood that supplied the PBMCs. This specimen belongs to a study of T cells in Graves' hyperthyroidism and ophthalmopathy. Study-wide context: Pretreatment peripheral blood was obtained at initial diagnosis.

The TCR beta CDR3 regions underwent amplification using RNA transcripts as the source. The study used the HTBI primer set for a first-round RT-PCR of the TCR CDR3. In TCRdb, the multiplex PCR reads were re-called with MiXCR into one record per CDR3 protein. The sample lists 250,000 to 400,000 distinct CDR3 sequences, 12% to 15% seen once, with about 37% in the top ten. This TCR was sampled from a woman between 40 and 55 years old with Graves' ophthalmopathy. Sequencing input: blood.

Here the CDR3 DNA reads TGTGCCAGCAGCCAACAGGACTCGTACCAAGAGACCCAGTACTTC. It translates to CASSQQDSYQETQYF. The chain recombines TRBV3-1 with TRBJ2-5; possible D gene TRBD2, 5 bases. CDR1 and CDR2 (germline): LGHDT, YNNKEL (reference sequence). The CDR3 sequence is 15 residues long. Trimming shortened V by 2 bases and J by 0 bases, and 10 bases separated the two germline ends.